The clone carrying this TCR beta chain was seen only once. cDNA came from around 0.54 to 1 ug RNA primed by random hexamers. One entry per CDR3 protein, called by TCRdb with MiXCR from the immunoSEQ multiplex PCR reads. The repertoire has approximately 180,000 distinct CDR3 sequences, 95% of them found once; the top ten carry approximately 0.088%. These data belong to a study of CD8 T cells in Susac syndrome. CDR1 and CDR2 (germline): DFQATT, SNEGSKA (reference sequence). The V segment lost 6 bases and the J segment 6 bases; nucleotides outside the gene matches: 11. CDR3 length: 14 residues. Sequencing targeted TCR beta in T cells from blood (CD8+ and CD4+).

Sequencing used CD4+ T cells from PBMCs. The chain has TRBV20-1 and TRBJ2-1; TRBD2 agrees at 7 bases. The receptor's source is a human donor with multiple sclerosis. The CDR3 protein is CSATSGTVINEQFF. The CDR3 DNA reads as TGCAGTGCAACAAGCGGGACGGTGATCAATGAGCAGTTCTTC.